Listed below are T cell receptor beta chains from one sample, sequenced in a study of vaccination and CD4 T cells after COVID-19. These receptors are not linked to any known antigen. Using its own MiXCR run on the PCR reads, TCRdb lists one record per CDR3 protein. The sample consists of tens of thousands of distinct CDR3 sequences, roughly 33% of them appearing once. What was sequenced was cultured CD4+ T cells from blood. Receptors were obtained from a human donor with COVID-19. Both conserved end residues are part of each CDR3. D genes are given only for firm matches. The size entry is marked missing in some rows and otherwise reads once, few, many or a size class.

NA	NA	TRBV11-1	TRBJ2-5	CASSPLGRRETQYF	TGTGCCAGCAGCCCCCTCGGCAGGAGGGAGACCCAGTACTTC
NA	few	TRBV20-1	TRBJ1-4	CSASRTVATNEKLFF	TGCAGTGCTTCCCGGACAGTTGCAACTAATGAAAAACTGTTTTTT
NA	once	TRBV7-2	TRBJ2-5	CASSLPRGETQYF	TGTGCCAGCAGCTTACCCCGGGGGGAGACCCAGTACTTC
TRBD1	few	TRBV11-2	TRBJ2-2	CASSPPTGANTGELFF	TGTGCCAGCAGCCCCCCCACAGGGGCGAACACCGGGGAGCTGTTTTTT
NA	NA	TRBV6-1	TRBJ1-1	CASTDRAGEAFF	TGTGCCAGCACCGATCGGGCGGGTGAAGCTTTCTTT
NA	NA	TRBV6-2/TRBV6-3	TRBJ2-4	CASGYGNIQYF	TGTGCCAGCGGTTACGGAAACATTCAGTACTTC
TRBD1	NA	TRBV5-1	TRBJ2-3	CASSPTGTGTFLSLDTQYF	TGCGCCAGCAGCCCTACCGGGACAGGGACTTTCCTGAGTCTAGATACGCAGTATTTT
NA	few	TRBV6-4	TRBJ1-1	CASRNSNRDTEAFF	TGTGCCAGCAGAAATTCGAACAGGGACACTGAAGCTTTCTTT
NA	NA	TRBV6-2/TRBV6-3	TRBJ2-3	CASSLGPLENTQYF	TGTGCCAGCAGTTTAGGCCCTCTAGAGAATACGCAGTATTTT
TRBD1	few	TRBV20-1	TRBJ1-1	CSARDPDRVRTKAF	TGCAGTGCTAGAGACCCGGACAGGGTACGGACTAAGGCATTT
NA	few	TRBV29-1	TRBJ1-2	CSVVSGVWYGYTF	TGCAGCGTTGTATCGGGGGTCTGGTATGGCTACACCTTC